This T cell receptor beta chain was sequenced for a study of blood T cell repertoires in COVID-19. Overall study: The United States, Italy and Spain provided the acute and convalescent COVID-19 samples. T cells, B-cell-depleted T cells, or PBMCs supplied cDNA or gDNA.

From germline, CDR1 is SNHLY and CDR2 FYNNEI. This CDR3 has 16 amino acids. The V segment lost 6 bases and the J segment 9 bases; nucleotides outside the gene matches: 12. Per the original methods: Quantification of nucleated cells was approximated via reference gene primer amplification. Sequenced by immunoSEQ multiplex PCR; TCRdb stores in-frame clones only, minus some. D and trimming come from the DNA, and the V and J calls and clone size come from that table. The sample lists about 150,000 clones, around 82% occurring once. V is TRBV2 and J is TRBJ1-6; TRBD1 agrees at 9 bases. This receptor was identified in a woman aged 80 or over with active or convalescent COVID-19. Sequencing was carried out using peripheral blood. CDR3 in DNA: TGTGCCAGCAGCATGCAACAGGGGGCTTTAGGTTCACCCCTCCACTTT. This codes for CASSMQQGALGSPLHF.